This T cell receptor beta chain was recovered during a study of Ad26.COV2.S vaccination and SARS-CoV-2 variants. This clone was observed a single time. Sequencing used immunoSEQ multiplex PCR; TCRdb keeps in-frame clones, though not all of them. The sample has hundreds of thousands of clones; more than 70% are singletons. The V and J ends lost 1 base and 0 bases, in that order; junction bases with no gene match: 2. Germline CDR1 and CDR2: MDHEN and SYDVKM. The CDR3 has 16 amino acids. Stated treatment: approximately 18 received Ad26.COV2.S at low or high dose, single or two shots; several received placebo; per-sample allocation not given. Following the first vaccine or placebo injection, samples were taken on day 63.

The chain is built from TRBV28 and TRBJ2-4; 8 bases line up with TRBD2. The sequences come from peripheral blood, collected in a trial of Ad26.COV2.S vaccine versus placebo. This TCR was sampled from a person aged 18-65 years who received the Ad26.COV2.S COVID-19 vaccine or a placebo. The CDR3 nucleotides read TGTGCCAGCAGTTTATCAGCGGGGGCAGCCAAAAACATTCAGTACTTC. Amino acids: CASSLSAGAAKNIQYF.